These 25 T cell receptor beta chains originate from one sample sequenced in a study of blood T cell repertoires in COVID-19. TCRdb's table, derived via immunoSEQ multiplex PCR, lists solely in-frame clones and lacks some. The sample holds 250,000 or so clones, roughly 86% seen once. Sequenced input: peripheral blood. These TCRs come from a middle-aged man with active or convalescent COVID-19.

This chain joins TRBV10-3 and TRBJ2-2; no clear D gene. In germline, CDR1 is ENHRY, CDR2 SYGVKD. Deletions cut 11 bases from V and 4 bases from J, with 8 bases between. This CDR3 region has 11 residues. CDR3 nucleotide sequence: TGTGCCGCGAGGAGCACCGGGGAGCTGTTTTTT. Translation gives CAARSTGELFF.

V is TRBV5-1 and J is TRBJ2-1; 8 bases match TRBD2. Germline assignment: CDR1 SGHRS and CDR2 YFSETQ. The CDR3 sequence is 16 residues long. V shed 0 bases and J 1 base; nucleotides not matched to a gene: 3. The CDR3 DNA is TGCGCCAGCAGCTTGGGAGCGGGAGAATCCTACAATGAGCAGTTCTTC. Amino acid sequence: CASSLGAGESYNEQFF. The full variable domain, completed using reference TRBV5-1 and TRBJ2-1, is KAGVTQTPRYLIKTRGQQVTLSCSPISGHRSVSWYQQTPGQGLQFLFEYFSETQRNKGNFPGRFSGRQFSNSRSEMNVSTLELGDSALYLCASSLGAGESYNEQFFGPGTRLTVL.

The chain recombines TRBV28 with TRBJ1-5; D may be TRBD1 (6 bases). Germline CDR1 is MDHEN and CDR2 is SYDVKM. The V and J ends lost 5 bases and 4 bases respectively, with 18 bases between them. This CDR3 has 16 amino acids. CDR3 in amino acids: CASSTPGVGVNQPQHF. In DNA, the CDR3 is TGTGCCAGCAGTACCCCAGGGGTCGGAGTGAATCAGCCCCAGCATTTT.

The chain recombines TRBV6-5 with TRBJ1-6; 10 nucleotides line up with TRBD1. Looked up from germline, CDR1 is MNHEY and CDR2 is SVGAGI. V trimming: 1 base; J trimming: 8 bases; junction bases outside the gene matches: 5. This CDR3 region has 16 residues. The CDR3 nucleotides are TGTGCCAGCAGTTACTACCCGACAGGGGGCGATTCACCCCTCCACTTT. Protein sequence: CASSYYPTGGDSPLHF.

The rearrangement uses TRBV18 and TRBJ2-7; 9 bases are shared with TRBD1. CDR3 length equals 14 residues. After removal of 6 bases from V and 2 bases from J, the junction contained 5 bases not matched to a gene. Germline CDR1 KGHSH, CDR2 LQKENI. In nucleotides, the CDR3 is TGTGCCAGCTCCCTCGGGACAGGGACCTACGAGCAGTACTTC. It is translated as CASSLGTGTYEQYF. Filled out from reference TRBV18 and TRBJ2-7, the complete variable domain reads NAGVMQNPRHLVRRRGQEARLRCSPMKGHSHVYWYRQLPEEGLKFMVYLQKENIIDESGMPKERFSAEFPKEGPSILRIQQVVRGDSAAYFCASSLGTGTYEQYFGPGTRLTVT.

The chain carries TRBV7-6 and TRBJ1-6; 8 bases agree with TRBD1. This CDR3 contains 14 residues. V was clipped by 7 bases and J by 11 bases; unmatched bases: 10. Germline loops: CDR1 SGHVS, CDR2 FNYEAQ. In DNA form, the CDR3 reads TGTGCCAGCACCCAGGGGGCAGGGAGTCCACCCCTCCACTTT. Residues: CASTQGAGSPPLHF.

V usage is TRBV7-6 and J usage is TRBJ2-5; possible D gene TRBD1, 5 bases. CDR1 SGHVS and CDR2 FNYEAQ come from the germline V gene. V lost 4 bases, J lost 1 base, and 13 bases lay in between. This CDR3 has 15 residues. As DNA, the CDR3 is TGTGCCAGCAGCTCCTGGGGCAGCTCCCAAGAGACCCAGTACTTC. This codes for CASSSWGSSQETQYF.

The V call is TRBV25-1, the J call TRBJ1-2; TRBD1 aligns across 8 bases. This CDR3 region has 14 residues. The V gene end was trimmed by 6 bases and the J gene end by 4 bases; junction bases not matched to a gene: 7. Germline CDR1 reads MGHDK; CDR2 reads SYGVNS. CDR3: CASRAGTGIYGYTF. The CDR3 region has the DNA TGTGCCAGCAGAGCCGGGACAGGTATCTATGGCTACACCTTC.

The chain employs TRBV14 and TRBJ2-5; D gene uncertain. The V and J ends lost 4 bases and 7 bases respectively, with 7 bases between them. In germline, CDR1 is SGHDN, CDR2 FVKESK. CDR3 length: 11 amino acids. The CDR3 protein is CASSRVGTQYF. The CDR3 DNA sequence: TGTGCCAGCAGCCGCGTCGGGACCCAGTACTTC.

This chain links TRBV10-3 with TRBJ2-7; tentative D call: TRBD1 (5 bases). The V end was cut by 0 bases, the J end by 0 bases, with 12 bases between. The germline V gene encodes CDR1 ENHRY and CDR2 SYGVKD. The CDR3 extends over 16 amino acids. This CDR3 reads CAISESWGLSSYEQYF. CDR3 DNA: TGTGCCATCAGTGAGTCTTGGGGCCTTAGCTCCTACGAGCAGTACTTC.

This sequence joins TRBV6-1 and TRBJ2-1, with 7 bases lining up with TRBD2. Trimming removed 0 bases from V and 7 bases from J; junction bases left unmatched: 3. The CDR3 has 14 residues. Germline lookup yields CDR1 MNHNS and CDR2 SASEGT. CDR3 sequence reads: CASSEATAGNEQFF. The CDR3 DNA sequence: TGTGCCAGCAGTGAAGCGACAGCGGGAAATGAGCAGTTCTTC.

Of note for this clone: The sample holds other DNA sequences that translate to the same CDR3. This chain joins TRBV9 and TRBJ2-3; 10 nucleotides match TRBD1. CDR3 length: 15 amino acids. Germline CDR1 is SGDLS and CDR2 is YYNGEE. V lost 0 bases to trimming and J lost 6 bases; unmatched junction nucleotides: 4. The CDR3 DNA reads TGTGCCAGCAGCGTAGGTGGACAGGGGGGGGATACGCAGTATTTT. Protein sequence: CASSVGGQGGDTQYF. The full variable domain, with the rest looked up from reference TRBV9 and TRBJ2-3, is DSGVTQTPKHLITATGQRVTLRCSPRSGDLSVYWYQQSLDQGLQFLIQYYNGEERAKGNILERFSAQQFPDLHSELNLSSLELGDSALYFCASSVGGQGGDTQYFGPGTRLTVL.

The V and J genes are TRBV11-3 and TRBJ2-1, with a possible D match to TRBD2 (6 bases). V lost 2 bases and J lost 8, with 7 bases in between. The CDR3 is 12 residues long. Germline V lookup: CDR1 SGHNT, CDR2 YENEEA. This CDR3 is CASSLRRDEQFF. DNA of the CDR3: TGTGCCAGCAGCTTAAGGAGGGATGAGCAGTTCTTC.

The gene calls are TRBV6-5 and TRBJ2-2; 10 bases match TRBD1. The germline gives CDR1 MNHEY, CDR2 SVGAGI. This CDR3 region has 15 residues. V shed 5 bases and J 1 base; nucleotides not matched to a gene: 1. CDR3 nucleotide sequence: TGTGCCAGCAGTAGGACAGGGGGGAACACCGGGGAGCTGTTTTTT. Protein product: CASSRTGGNTGELFF.

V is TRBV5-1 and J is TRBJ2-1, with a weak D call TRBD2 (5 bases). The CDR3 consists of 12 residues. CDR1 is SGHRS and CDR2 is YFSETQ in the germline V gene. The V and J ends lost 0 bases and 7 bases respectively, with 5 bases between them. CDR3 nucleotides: TGCGCCAGCAGCTTGGGGAGGAATGAGCAGTTCTTC. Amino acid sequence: CASSLGRNEQFF.

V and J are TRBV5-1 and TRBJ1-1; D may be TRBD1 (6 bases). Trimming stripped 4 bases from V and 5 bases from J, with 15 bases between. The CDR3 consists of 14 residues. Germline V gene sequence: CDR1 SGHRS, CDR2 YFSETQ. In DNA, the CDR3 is TGCGCCAGCAGCATTACAGGGAGAGGAACTGAAGCTTTCTTT. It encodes CASSITGRGTEAFF.

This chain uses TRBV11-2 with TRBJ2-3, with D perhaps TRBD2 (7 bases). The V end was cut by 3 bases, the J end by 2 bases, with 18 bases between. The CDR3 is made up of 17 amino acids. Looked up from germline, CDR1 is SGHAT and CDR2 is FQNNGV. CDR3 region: CASSFVGAGANTDTQYF. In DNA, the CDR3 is TGTGCCAGCAGCTTTGTTGGGGCGGGGGCTAACACAGATACGCAGTATTTT.

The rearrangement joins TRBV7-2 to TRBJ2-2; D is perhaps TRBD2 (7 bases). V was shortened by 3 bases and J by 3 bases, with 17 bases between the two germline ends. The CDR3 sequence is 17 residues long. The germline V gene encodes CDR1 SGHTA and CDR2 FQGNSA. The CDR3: CASSFSGLGGYTGELFF. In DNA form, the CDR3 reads TGTGCCAGCAGCTTTTCTGGACTAGGGGGGTACACCGGGGAGCTGTTTTTT.

The CDR3 bases are TGTGCCAGCAGTGATGCTAGCCCACGGTGGAATGAGCAGTTCTTC. Translating it yields CASSDASPRWNEQFF. The chain is built from TRBV6-2 or TRBV6-3 and TRBJ2-1; D is possibly TRBD2 (5 bases). This CDR3 has 15 amino acids. The V end was cut by 5 bases, the J end by 7 bases, with 18 bases between. Germline-derived CDR1 and CDR2 are MNHEY and SVGEGT.

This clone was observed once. CDR3 coding DNA: TGTGCCAGCAGTTTAGAGATCGGTGGACAGGTCGCTCGAGCTTTCTTT. Translation gives CASSLEIGGQVARAFF. The rearrangement links TRBV28 to TRBJ1-1; TRBD1 matches at 7 bases. The CDR3 extends over 16 amino acids. After removal of 2 bases from V and 10 bases from J, the junction contained 16 bases not matched to a gene. In germline, CDR1 is MDHEN, CDR2 SYDVKM. The full variable domain, completed using reference TRBV28 and TRBJ1-1, is DVKVTQSSRYLVKRTGEKVFLECVQDMDHENMFWYRQDPGLGLRLIYFSYDVKMKEKGDIPEGYSVSREKKERFSLILESASTNQTSMYLCASSLEIGGQVARAFFGQGTRLTVV.

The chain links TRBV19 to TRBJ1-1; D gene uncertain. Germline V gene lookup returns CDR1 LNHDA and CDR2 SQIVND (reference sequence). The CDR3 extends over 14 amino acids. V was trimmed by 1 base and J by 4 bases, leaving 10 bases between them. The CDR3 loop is CASSIASGPTEAFF. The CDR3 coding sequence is TGTGCCAGTAGTATAGCCAGCGGGCCCACTGAAGCTTTCTTT.

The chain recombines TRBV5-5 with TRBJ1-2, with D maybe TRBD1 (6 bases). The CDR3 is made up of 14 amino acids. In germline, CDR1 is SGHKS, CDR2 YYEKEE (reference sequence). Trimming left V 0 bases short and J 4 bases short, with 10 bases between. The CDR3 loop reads CASSLAGEGYGYTF. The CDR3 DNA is TGTGCCAGCAGCTTGGCAGGGGAGGGCTATGGCTACACCTTC.

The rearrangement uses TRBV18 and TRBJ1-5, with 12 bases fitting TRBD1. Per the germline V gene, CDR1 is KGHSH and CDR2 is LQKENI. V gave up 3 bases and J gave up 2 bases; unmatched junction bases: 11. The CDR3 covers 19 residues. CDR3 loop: CASSPFGTGGGEGNQPQHF. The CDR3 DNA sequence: TGTGCCAGCTCACCCTTTGGGACAGGGGGCGGAGAAGGCAATCAGCCCCAGCATTTT.

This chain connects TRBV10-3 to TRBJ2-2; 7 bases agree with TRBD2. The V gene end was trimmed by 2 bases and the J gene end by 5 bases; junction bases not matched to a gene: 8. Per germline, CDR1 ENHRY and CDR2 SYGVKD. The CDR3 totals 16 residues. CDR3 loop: CAISESPSGATGELFF. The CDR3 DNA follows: TGTGCCATCAGTGAGAGCCCCAGCGGGGCAACCGGGGAGCTGTTTTTT.

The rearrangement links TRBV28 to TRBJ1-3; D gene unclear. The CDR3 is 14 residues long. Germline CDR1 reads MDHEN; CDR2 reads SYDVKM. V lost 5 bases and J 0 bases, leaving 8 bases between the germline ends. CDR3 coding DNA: TGTGCCAGCAGTAGAGGCCCCTCTGGAAACACCATATATTTT. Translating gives CASSRGPSGNTIYF.